This note documents a single TCR beta chain sequence. What it binds is not known. These data originate in a study of cytomegalovirus exposure and HLA in healthy donors. Study-level points and caveats: Reportedly, HLA-A and HLA-B alleles of most subjects were accurately predicted from TCR beta. Some TCR beta chains (roughly 150 of them) were listed as cytomegalovirus-associated.

The germline gives CDR1 MNHEY, CDR2 SVGAGI. The CDR3 runs 14 residues. Trimming left V 8 bases short and J 0 bases short, with 11 bases between. Use of 60 Vbeta and 13 Jbeta primers characterized the PCR. Data came from immunoSEQ multiplex PCR; TCRdb stores just in-frame clones and leaves some out. The profile shows about 120,000 clones, over 75% of them singletons. The sequence derives from a man aged 35-49 years in good health and CMV-seropositive. V gene TRBV6-5 combines with J gene TRBJ1-3, with D perhaps matching TRBD1 (5 bases). The material sequenced was PBMCs. CDR3 loop: CASLQDLSGNTIYF. CDR3 nucleotide sequence: TGTGCCAGCCTACAGGATCTCTCTGGAAACACCATATATTTT.